This T cell receptor (beta chain) is from a study of blood T cell repertoires in COVID-19 (dated by TCRdb to the early 2020s). Notes on the research overall: The collaborator samples originated in the United States, Italy and Spain and spanned the acute and convalescent phases of COVID-19. The material from the prospective study consisted of cDNA or gDNA derived from T cells, B-cell-depleted T cells, or PBMCs. Subjects who had been exposed to COVID-19, were actively infected with it, or had recovered from it provided the deeply sampled blood TCRbeta repertoires that made up the dataset. The repertoires were released in a freely available public database intended as a resource for research on the immune response to SARS-CoV-2. Samples were obtained from the ongoing ImmuneRACE study (first 160 participants) and from about 1,300 subjects provided by 6 global collaborators. The sample metadata nearly always contained a de-identified subject ID, COVID-19 status, age in years and sex. HLA class I and class II types, where available, came from metadata supplied by the sample provider rather than from assay-based typing. General findings and caveats noted by the study authors: How much clinical and demographic metadata was included differed by source and by participant, and the metadata was provided uncurated.

TCRbeta CDR3 regions were amplified from genomic DNA using the immunoSEQ Assay, a bias-controlled multiplex PCR. The study's processing was this. The number of nucleated cells in each sample was estimated from the amplification of reference gene primers within the assay. Sequence reads were collapsed and filtered to measure the absolute abundance of every unique TCRbeta CDR3 rearrangement. For each sample, productive Simpson clonality was calculated by taking the square root of Simpson's diversity index across productive rearrangements. TCRdb re-hosts the immuneACCESS table, in-frame sequences only. Its copies lack some clones; in the studies checked, an unresolved V gene accounts for under half of them, and the cause for the rest is not known. V, J and clone size derive from that table, while D and trimming were established from the DNA sequence. Across this sample there are around 140,000 clones, with around 90% seen only once. Under 4.5% of the sample is taken by the ten largest.

Comments on this clone: This clone's antigen is unknown. The input lacks base qualities; no much larger clone sits a single base away.

CDR3 length: 14 amino acids, cysteine to phenylalanine. This entry keeps only the CDR3 DNA: 42 bases, framed from base 1. From the germline V gene, CDR1 is SGHVS and CDR2 is FQNEAQ. The V and J ends are trimmed by 5 bases and 2 bases, leaving 9 bases between them. Enrolling through a virtual design, the prospective study's participants ranged in age from roughly 18 to 95 years and lived across about two dozen United States geographic areas. In the prospective study, participants were assigned to cohorts based on the clinical history participants reported in a screening survey and a study questionnaire. A participant counted as exposed if, within 2 weeks of entering the study, that participant had been in contact with someone who had a PCR-confirmed or clinician-diagnosed COVID-19 case. Mobile phlebotomists in the prospective study collected whole blood, serum and a nasopharyngeal or oropharyngeal swab from every participant. Prospective study participants could optionally give additional blood draws and questionnaires over an approximately 2-month period. Before DNA extraction, blood samples from the prospective study were shipped at room temperature or frozen.

Recombination connected TRBV7-8 to TRBJ2-2; TRBD2 is possibly the D segment (5 matching bases). The sequenced sample was PBMCs or T cells enriched from blood (not recorded which). This TCR came from a woman in her 40s who had been exposed to COVID-19. CDR3 loop: CASSPSGNTGELFF. The DNA is as follows: TGTGCCAGCAGCCCCAGCGGAAACACCGGGGAGCTGTTTTTT.